The T cell receptor beta chain under discussion was sequenced for a study of blood T cell repertoires in COVID-19. Study-level information: Both acute and convalescent COVID-19 samples were obtained from the United States, Italy and Spain. The analysed material was cDNA or gDNA that came from T cells, B-cell-depleted T cells, or PBMCs.

CDR3 length: 15 amino acids. The germline V gene has CDR1 MDHEN and CDR2 SYDVKM. V shed 1 base and J shed 1 base, with 10 bases lying between them. Per the study methods: Reference gene primer amplification gave nucleated cell count estimates. Produced via immunoSEQ multiplex PCR; TCRdb's table is partial and in-frame only. V, J and clone size were drawn from that table, and D and trimming were deduced from the DNA. Among more than 200,000 clones listed, roughly nine tenths were seen once. The specimen sequenced was peripheral blood. V gene TRBV28 combines with J gene TRBJ2-5, with D possibly being TRBD1 (5 bases). The TCR was taken from a man in his 70s with acute or convalescent COVID-19. As DNA, the CDR3 is TGTGCCAGCAGTTTATTTGGGGCACTCCAAGAGACCCAGTACTTC. It is translated as CASSLFGALQETQYF. The whole variable domain, filled in from reference TRBV28 and TRBJ2-5, reads DVKVTQSSRYLVKRTGEKVFLECVQDMDHENMFWYRQDPGLGLRLIYFSYDVKMKEKGDIPEGYSVSREKKERFSLILESASTNQTSMYLCASSLFGALQETQYFGPGTRLLVL.